Listed below are T cell receptor beta chains from one sample, sequenced in a study of T cell changes during pregnancy in multiple sclerosis. Assay used: immunoSEQ multiplex PCR; TCRdb lists only in-frame clones, some missing. The table includes approximately 50,000 clones, roughly 94% detected once. The sample consisted of CD4+ T cells from peripheral blood mononuclear cells, taken in the third trimester of pregnancy. The receptor source for this set is a female donor with multiple sclerosis, enrolled in a pregnancy study. Each CDR3 is given with its conserved first and last residue. Each record gives: CDR3 protein, CDR3 DNA, V gene, D gene, J gene, clone size. The D gene is left open where the match is weak. Only part of the rows carry a size: once, few, many, or a class if the clone is expanded.

CDR3aa: CASSKERQDSFLLNYGYTF; CDR3nt: TGTGCCAGCAGCAAAGAGCGGCAGGACAGCTTCCTCCTTAACTATGGCTACACCTTC; v_gene: TRBV21-1; d_gene: NA; j_gene: TRBJ1-2; abundance: NA
CDR3aa: CASSLLAGVQETQYF; CDR3nt: TGTGCCAGCAGCTTACTAGCGGGGGTCCAAGAGACCCAGTACTTC; v_gene: TRBV11-3; d_gene: TRBD2; j_gene: TRBJ2-5; abundance: NA
CDR3aa: CASSPRIVRGAIKTQYF; CDR3nt: TGTGCCAGCAGCCCAAGAATCGTTCGAGGCGCGATTAAGACCCAGTACTTC; v_gene: TRBV7-8; d_gene: NA; j_gene: TRBJ2-5; abundance: NA
CDR3aa: CASPPIAGSRKNTEAFF; CDR3nt: TGTGCCAGCCCCCCAATTGCGGGCAGCCGGAAGAACACTGAAGCTTTCTTT; v_gene: TRBV28; d_gene: NA; j_gene: TRBJ1-1; abundance: NA
CDR3aa: CASSQGRGIYQPQHF; CDR3nt: TGTGCCAGCTCACAGGGCAGGGGTATATATCAGCCCCAGCATTTT; v_gene: TRBV18; d_gene: NA; j_gene: TRBJ1-5; abundance: NA
CDR3aa: CASSAGTDTQYF; CDR3nt: TGTGCCAGCAGTGCAGGGACAGATACGCAGTATTTT; v_gene: TRBV6-5; d_gene: NA; j_gene: TRBJ2-3; abundance: NA
CDR3aa: CASSLTRASENTGELFF; CDR3nt: TGTGCCAGCAGCTTAACGAGGGCTAGCGAGAACACCGGGGAGCTGTTTTTT; v_gene: TRBV7-9; d_gene: NA; j_gene: TRBJ2-2; abundance: NA
CDR3aa: CASSVTGDYGYTF; CDR3nt: TGTGCCAGCAGTGTGACAGGGGACTATGGCTACACCTTC; v_gene: TRBV25-1; d_gene: TRBD1; j_gene: TRBJ1-2; abundance: NA
CDR3aa: CASSPGGGYTF; CDR3nt: TGTGCCAGCAGCCCAGGGGGTGGCTACACCTTC; v_gene: TRBV11-2; d_gene: TRBD1; j_gene: TRBJ1-2; abundance: NA
CDR3aa: CASSFTGPTGELFF; CDR3nt: TGTGCCAGCAGCTTCACAGGGCCCACCGGGGAGCTGTTTTTT; v_gene: TRBV5-6; d_gene: NA; j_gene: TRBJ2-2; abundance: NA
CDR3aa: CASSFGVRGNEQFF; CDR3nt: TGTGCCAGCAGTTTTGGCGTTCGGGGGAATGAGCAGTTCTTC; v_gene: TRBV28; d_gene: NA; j_gene: TRBJ2-1; abundance: NA
CDR3aa: CASSLLTRNRHSMGYTF; CDR3nt: TGTGCCAGCAGTTTATTAACCCGAAACAGACATTCTATGGGCTACACCTTC; v_gene: TRBV28; d_gene: NA; j_gene: TRBJ1-2; abundance: NA
CDR3aa: CASCFDSNYGYTF; CDR3nt: TGTGCCAGCTGTTTCGACTCTAACTATGGCTACACCTTC; v_gene: TRBV6-1; d_gene: NA; j_gene: TRBJ1-2; abundance: once
CDR3aa: CASRLAGAYEQYF; CDR3nt: TGTGCCAGCCGGTTAGCGGGAGCCTACGAGCAGTACTTC; v_gene: TRBV6-1; d_gene: TRBD2; j_gene: TRBJ2-7; abundance: NA
CDR3aa: CASSQRHINTEAFF; CDR3nt: TGTGCCAGCAGCCAAAGACACATAAACACTGAAGCTTTCTTT; v_gene: TRBV14; d_gene: NA; j_gene: TRBJ1-1; abundance: NA
CDR3aa: CASSLELKGADTQYF; CDR3nt: TGCGCCAGCAGCTTGGAACTGAAGGGGGCAGATACGCAGTATTTT; v_gene: TRBV5-1; d_gene: NA; j_gene: TRBJ2-3; abundance: NA
CDR3aa: CASSPSAGPQPQHF; CDR3nt: TGTGCCAGCTCACCTTCCGCAGGCCCTCAGCCCCAGCATTTT; v_gene: TRBV18; d_gene: NA; j_gene: TRBJ1-5; abundance: NA
CDR3aa: CASSAIRYPNYGYTF; CDR3nt: TGTGCCAGCAGTGCTATAAGATATCCTAACTATGGCTACACCTTC; v_gene: TRBV2; d_gene: NA; j_gene: TRBJ1-2; abundance: NA
CDR3aa: CASSWGRGGYNEQFF; CDR3nt: TGTGCCAGCAGCTGGGGGCGGGGGGGATACAATGAGCAGTTCTTC; v_gene: TRBV7-2; d_gene: TRBD2; j_gene: TRBJ2-1; abundance: NA
CDR3aa: CASSIGGSGYGYTF; CDR3nt: TGTGCCAGCAGCATCGGGGGTAGCGGATATGGCTACACCTTC; v_gene: TRBV28; d_gene: NA; j_gene: TRBJ1-2; abundance: NA
CDR3aa: CASSLAGFNGYTF; CDR3nt: TGCGCCAGCAGCTTGGCAGGCTTCAATGGCTACACCTTC; v_gene: TRBV5-1; d_gene: NA; j_gene: TRBJ1-2; abundance: NA
CDR3aa: CASTKYKQGRYGYTF; CDR3nt: TGTGCCAGCACCAAATATAAACAGGGCCGCTATGGCTACACCTTC; v_gene: TRBV6-5; d_gene: NA; j_gene: TRBJ1-2; abundance: NA
CDR3aa: CASSLGQGAIDTQYF; CDR3nt: TGCGCCAGCAGCTTGGGACAGGGGGCAATAGATACGCAGTATTTT; v_gene: TRBV5-1; d_gene: TRBD1; j_gene: TRBJ2-3; abundance: NA
CDR3aa: CASSKFWRGPSTGNSPLHF; CDR3nt: TGTGCCAGCAGCAAATTTTGGCGGGGCCCTAGTACAGGTAATTCACCCCTCCACTTT; v_gene: TRBV21-1; d_gene: NA; j_gene: TRBJ1-6; abundance: NA
CDR3aa: CASRAPTRGYGYTF; CDR3nt: TGTGCCAGTAGGGCCCCAACCAGGGGCTACGGCTACACCTTC; v_gene: TRBV19; d_gene: NA; j_gene: TRBJ1-2; abundance: NA
CDR3aa: CASSQVGTGGETQYF; CDR3nt: TGCGCCAGCAGCCAAGTCGGAACAGGCGGTGAGACCCAGTACTTC; v_gene: TRBV4-3; d_gene: NA; j_gene: TRBJ2-5; abundance: NA